The 29 T cell receptor beta chains reported below all come from one sample, sequenced in a study of cytomegalovirus exposure and HLA in healthy donors. The PCR had 60 Vbeta and 13 Jbeta primers. Sequencing was performed with immunoSEQ multiplex PCR; in TCRdb, only in-frame clones are kept and a portion is missing. This sample has about 83,000 clones, with about 70% found just once. The sample comprised PBMCs. These receptors originate from a man between 60 and 75 years old in good health and CMV-seronegative.

The V and J genes are TRBV7-6 and TRBJ2-7; 10 bases are a match to TRBD1. Germline V CDR1 and CDR2: SGHVS, FNYEAQ. This CDR3 has 15 amino acids. V shed 5 bases and J 5 bases; nucleotides not matched to a gene: 9. CDR3 in DNA: TGTGCCAGCAGCCCAGGGACAGGGGCAATCCACGAGCAGTACTTC. The encoded protein is CASSPGTGAIHEQYF.

The chain recombines TRBV7-8 with TRBJ2-3; the D gene is possibly TRBD2 (6 bases). Trimming shortened V by 0 bases and J by 6 bases, and 10 bases separated the two germline ends. The V gene's germline CDR1 is SGHVS and CDR2 FQNEAQ. This CDR3 has 14 amino acids. The CDR3 loop is CASSLAGGIDTQYF. CDR3 coding DNA: TGTGCCAGCAGCTTAGCGGGCGGGATCGATACGCAGTATTTT. The entire variable domain, with the rest obtained from reference TRBV7-8 and TRBJ2-3, is as follows: GAGVSQSPRYKVAKRGQDVALRCDPISGHVSLFWYQQALGQGPEFLTYFQNEAQLDKSGLPSDRFFAERPEGSVSTLKIQRTQQEDSAVYLCASSLAGGIDTQYFGPGTRLTVL.

V gene TRBV12-2 combines with J gene TRBJ1-6. TRBV12-2 is labeled a pseudogene. CDR3 length: 18 residues. For the CDR3, the DNA is TGTGCAAGTCGCTTAGTCTGCGTGTGCAAGGAGAACAATTCACCCCTCCACTTT. It is translated as CASRLVCVCKENNSPLHF.

This sequence joins TRBV5-1 and TRBJ2-3; 7 bases map to TRBD2. The germline V gene has CDR1 SGHRS and CDR2 YFSETQ. Trimming cost V 4 bases and J 1 base; bases outside gene matches: 9. CDR3 size: 16 residues. The CDR3 sequence is CASSPIGRGGTDTQYF. The CDR3 region has the DNA TGCGCCAGCAGCCCTATAGGGAGGGGCGGCACAGATACGCAGTATTTT.

The V call is TRBV7-2, the J call TRBJ2-7, with TRBD2 matching over 8 bases. CDR1 is SGHTA, CDR2 FQGNSA, per germline. The CDR3 loop spans 15 amino acids. Trimming at V came to 5 bases and at J to 6 bases, leaving 12 bases not matched to a gene. CDR3 nucleotides: TGTGCCAGCAGCCCCCCTCGGGGGGGAGGTAGCGAGCAGTACTTC. It yields the protein CASSPPRGGGSEQYF.

The chain recombines TRBV4-3 with TRBJ2-1; 8 bases agree with TRBD1. Trimming took 4 bases from V and 8 from J; bases not matched to a gene: 7. CDR3 length: 14 residues. Germline V gives CDR1 LGHNA, CDR2 YSLEER. CDR3 region: CASSPLGQGDEQFF. The CDR3 bases are TGCGCCAGCAGCCCACTCGGACAGGGCGATGAGCAGTTCTTC.

This clone has only a few counts. The V and J genes are TRBV5-4 and TRBJ1-1, with D possibly being TRBD1 (5 bases). This CDR3 contains 15 residues. The V and J ends lost 1 base and 1 base respectively, with 11 bases between them. Germline loops: CDR1 SGHNT, CDR2 YYREEE (reference sequence). DNA for the CDR3: TGTGCCAGCAGCTTGCCCTCGACAGCGAACACTGAAGCTTTCTTT. Amino acid sequence: CASSLPSTANTEAFF.

The V gene is TRBV5-1, the J gene TRBJ2-7; D remains unclear. The V end lost 0 bases, the J end lost 2 bases, and 9 bases lay between the germline ends. The CDR3 is 14 amino acids. In germline, CDR1 is SGHRS, CDR2 YFSETQ. DNA for the CDR3: TGCGCCAGCAGCTTGGGACTCCAGACCTACGAGCAGTACTTC. It codes for CASSLGLQTYEQYF.

The chain is built from TRBV5-1 and TRBJ1-4; 9 bases map to TRBD1. The CDR3 is 16 residues long. Germline trimming cut 0 bases from V and 8 bases from J; bases unmatched to any gene: 8. The germline V gene encodes CDR1 SGHRS and CDR2 YFSETQ. Here the CDR3 reads CASSLAGGQGGEKLFF. Here the CDR3 DNA reads TGCGCCAGCAGCTTGGCGGGGGGACAGGGAGGAGAAAAACTGTTTTTT.

The count of this clone is one. The genes are TRBV19 and TRBJ1-3; D gene unclear. Per the germline V gene, CDR1 is LNHDA and CDR2 is SQIVND (reference sequence). V lost 3 bases and J 2 bases, leaving 8 bases between the germline ends. The CDR3 contains 14 residues. In DNA, the CDR3 is TGTGCCAGTAGTATCGGGGAAACTGGAAACACCATATATTTT. Amino acids: CASSIGETGNTIYF.

This chain links TRBV28 with TRBJ2-2; TRBD1 agrees at 8 bases. Germline loops: CDR1 MDHEN, CDR2 SYDVKM. The trim removed 2 bases at V and 3 bases at J, leaving 17 bases unmatched. CDR3 length: 20 residues. CDR3 sequence (DNA): TGTGCCAGCAGTTTAAAACTTGTGCAAGTGGGACAGGTTTACACCGGGGAGCTGTTTTTT. This gives the protein CASSLKLVQVGQVYTGELFF.

This clone has only a few counts. This chain uses TRBV6-5 with TRBJ2-5, with TRBD2 identical over 11 bases. Germline V gene sequence: CDR1 MNHEY, CDR2 SVGAGI. The CDR3 consists of 15 residues. V shed 6 bases and J 5 bases; nucleotides not matched to a gene: 8. The CDR3 DNA follows: TGTGCCAGCAGCCGCGGGACTAGCGGAGGGGAGACCCAGTACTTC. Translation: CASSRGTSGGETQYF.

V and J are TRBV7-2 and TRBJ2-7; 7 positions agree with TRBD2. The germline gives CDR1 SGHTA, CDR2 FQGNSA. The CDR3 runs 15 residues. V gave up 5 bases and J gave up 2 bases; unmatched junction bases: 9. The CDR3 is CASSGLGGTTYEQYF. The CDR3 region has the DNA TGTGCCAGCAGCGGCCTGGGCGGGACTACCTACGAGCAGTACTTC.

This clone was seen more than once but under ten times. V usage is TRBV4-1 and J usage is TRBJ2-3; D possibly corresponds to TRBD2 (5 bases). Germline CDR1 and CDR2: MGHRA and YSYEKL. Trimming removed 0 bases from V and 0 bases from J, with 13 bases in between. CDR3 length equals 17 residues. CDR3 region: CASSQDDPAASTDTQYF. In DNA form, the CDR3 reads TGCGCCAGCAGCCAAGACGATCCAGCGGCTAGCACAGATACGCAGTATTTT.

This chain uses TRBV6-5 with TRBJ2-7; TRBD1 agrees at 8 bases. The J segment lost 7 bases and the V segment lost 5 bases, leaving 7 bases of the junction unmatched. The CDR3 length is 13 residues. Germline loops: CDR1 MNHEY, CDR2 SVGAGI. The CDR3 nucleotides are TGTGCCAGCAGTCCAGGCAGGGGGCGTGAGCAGTACTTC. Its translation: CASSPGRGREQYF.

The J gene is TRBJ2-3, the V gene TRBV19; 13 nucleotides line up with TRBD2. The V segment lost 8 bases and the J segment 6 bases; nucleotides outside the gene matches: 8. The CDR3 is 15 residues long. Germline CDR1 and CDR2: LNHDA and SQIVND (reference sequence). The CDR3 sequence: CASVGTSGARDTQYF. The CDR3 DNA reads as TGTGCCAGTGTCGGGACTAGCGGGGCTCGGGATACGCAGTATTTT.

The chain has TRBV10-2 and TRBJ2-5, with TRBD2 matching over 11 bases. This CDR3 is built from 16 residues. The germline CDR1 and CDR2 sequences are WSHSY and SAAADI. The V and J ends lost 6 bases and 2 bases, in that order; junction bases with no gene match: 8. CDR3 loop: CASREPGTSGQETQYF. The CDR3 DNA reads TGCGCCAGCAGGGAACCTGGGACTAGCGGACAAGAGACCCAGTACTTC.

This clone was seen a handful of times. The J gene is TRBJ2-3, the V gene TRBV6-5; 7 bases match TRBD2. Trimming removed 6 bases from V and 0 bases from J; junction bases left unmatched: 6. In germline, CDR1 is MNHEY, CDR2 SVGAGI. This CDR3 has 15 amino acids. The CDR3 reads CASRRREYSTDTQYF. The CDR3 coding sequence is TGTGCCAGCAGAAGGCGGGAGTATAGCACAGATACGCAGTATTTT.

J is TRBJ1-2 and V is TRBV7-2; tentative D call: TRBD1 (5 bases). Germline CDR1 SGHTA, CDR2 FQGNSA. Trimming stripped 1 base from V and 4 bases from J, with 7 bases between. The CDR3 covers 13 residues. The DNA for the CDR3 is TGTGCCAGCAGCTTAGGCCAGGGCTATGGCTACACCTTC. This gives the protein CASSLGQGYGYTF.

The J gene is TRBJ2-5, the V gene TRBV7-2, with 9 bases lining up with TRBD2. The CDR3 covers 17 residues. V trimming: 5 bases; J trimming: 2 bases; junction bases outside the gene matches: 12. From germline, CDR1 is SGHTA and CDR2 FQGNSA. CDR3 region: CASSPGLARGTQETQYF. In DNA form, the CDR3 reads TGTGCCAGCAGCCCCGGACTAGCGAGGGGAACACAAGAGACCCAGTACTTC.

The sample holds one count of this clone. The J gene is TRBJ2-7, the V gene TRBV18; D not certain. V gave up 4 bases and J gave up 5 bases, with 6 bases separating them. Germline V gives CDR1 KGHSH, CDR2 LQKENI. CDR3 length: 11 residues. The CDR3 DNA is TGTGCCAGCTCACTTCGTAACGAGCAGTACTTC. Protein product: CASSLRNEQYF. The full variable domain, with the rest looked up from reference TRBV18 and TRBJ2-7, is NAGVMQNPRHLVRRRGQEARLRCSPMKGHSHVYWYRQLPEEGLKFMVYLQKENIIDESGMPKERFSAEFPKEGPSILRIQQVVRGDSAAYFCASSLRNEQYFGPGTRLTVT.

The genes are TRBV28 and TRBJ2-7, with D unresolved. The CDR3 extends over 12 amino acids. Per the germline V gene, CDR1 is MDHEN and CDR2 is SYDVKM. Between the trimmed V and J ends, which lost 3 bases and 5 bases, there was a span of 8 bases. The CDR3 DNA sequence: TGTGCCAGCAGTTTTGGTTCGGACGAGCAGTACTTC. As protein: CASSFGSDEQYF. Looking up the rest from reference TRBV28 and TRBJ2-7 gives the full variable domain: DVKVTQSSRYLVKRTGEKVFLECVQDMDHENMFWYRQDPGLGLRLIYFSYDVKMKEKGDIPEGYSVSREKKERFSLILESASTNQTSMYLCASSFGSDEQYFGPGTRLTVT.

The V and J genes are TRBV19 and TRBJ1-1; D call uncertain. V was pared by 6 bases and J by 5 bases, with 13 bases between. The germline V gene encodes CDR1 LNHDA and CDR2 SQIVND (reference sequence). The CDR3 runs 13 residues. CDR3 residues: CASSYIGETEAFF. The CDR3 DNA follows: TGTGCCAGTAGCTACATCGGAGAAACTGAAGCTTTCTTT.

The chain employs TRBV5-1 and TRBJ1-1; 7 nucleotides match TRBD1. The CDR3 spans 15 residues. The ends lost 2 bases at V and 5 bases at J; junction bases unmatched: 9. Per the germline V gene, CDR1 is SGHRS and CDR2 is YFSETQ. The CDR3 sequence is CASSFADRIVTEAFF. The DNA of the CDR3 is TGCGCCAGCAGCTTCGCGGACAGGATAGTTACTGAAGCTTTCTTT.

This clone has only one observation. CDR3 bases: TGCAGCGGATATGAGACTAGCGGGTACAATGAGCAGTTCTTC. Translation gives CSGYETSGYNEQFF. V and J are TRBV29-1 and TRBJ2-1; 10 nucleotides agree with TRBD2. Losses at the gene ends were 7 bases for V and 4 bases for J; bases not matched to a gene: 7. The CDR3 is made up of 14 amino acids. Germline lookup yields CDR1 SQVTM and CDR2 ANQGSEA.

The gene calls are TRBV9 and TRBJ2-5, with D tentatively TRBD1 (5 bases). Germline CDR1 reads SGDLS; CDR2 reads YYNGEE. This CDR3 has 14 amino acids. V gave up 1 base and J gave up 1 base, with 8 bases separating them. DNA of the CDR3: TGTGCCAGCAGCGTATCAGGGATCCAAGAGACCCAGTACTTC. It is translated as CASSVSGIQETQYF.

There are a few counts of this clone. The rearrangement joins TRBV28 to TRBJ1-1; tentatively, D is TRBD1 (5 bases). CDR3 length: 15 amino acids. The V end was cut by 2 bases, the J end by 10 bases, with 20 bases between. Germline CDR1 is MDHEN and CDR2 is SYDVKM. The CDR3 region has the DNA TGTGCCAGCAGTTTAACGTGGGAAGGCGGGGCTTCAGCTTTCTTT. Its translation: CASSLTWEGGASAFF.

This clone was counted between two and nine times. The chain combines TRBV6-4 with TRBJ2-7; 7 bases line up with TRBD1. CDR3 length: 13 residues. Per the germline V gene, CDR1 is MRHNA and CDR2 is SNTAGT. V gave up 8 bases and J gave up 4 bases; unmatched junction bases: 8. The CDR3 DNA sequence: TGTGCCAGCGTCTGGGACAGAGAGTACGAGCAGTACTTC. Its translation is CASVWDREYEQYF.

This clone was seen more than once but under ten times. The chain has TRBV29-1 and TRBJ2-1; 7 bases match TRBD1. The CDR3 has 15 residues. Trimming cost V 6 bases and J 0 bases; bases outside gene matches: 8. In germline, CDR1 is SQVTM, CDR2 ANQGSEA. CDR3 region: CSVDKGQSSYNEQFF. The CDR3 DNA sequence: TGCAGCGTGGACAAGGGACAGAGCTCCTACAATGAGCAGTTCTTC.